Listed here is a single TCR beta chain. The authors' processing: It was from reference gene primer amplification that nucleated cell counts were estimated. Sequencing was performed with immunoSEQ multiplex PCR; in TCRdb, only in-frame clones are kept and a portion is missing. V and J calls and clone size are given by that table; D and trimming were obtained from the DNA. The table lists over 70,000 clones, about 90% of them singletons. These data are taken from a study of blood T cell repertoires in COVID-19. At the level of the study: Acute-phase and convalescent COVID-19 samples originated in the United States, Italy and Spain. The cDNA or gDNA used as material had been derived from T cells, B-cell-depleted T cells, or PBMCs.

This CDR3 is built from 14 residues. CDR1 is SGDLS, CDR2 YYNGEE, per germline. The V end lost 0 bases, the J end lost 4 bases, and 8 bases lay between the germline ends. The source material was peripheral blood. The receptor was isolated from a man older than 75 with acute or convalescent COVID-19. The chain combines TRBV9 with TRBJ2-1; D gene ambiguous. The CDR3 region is CASSVGLDYNEQFF. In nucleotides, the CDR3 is TGTGCCAGCAGCGTAGGTCTAGATTACAATGAGCAGTTCTTC.